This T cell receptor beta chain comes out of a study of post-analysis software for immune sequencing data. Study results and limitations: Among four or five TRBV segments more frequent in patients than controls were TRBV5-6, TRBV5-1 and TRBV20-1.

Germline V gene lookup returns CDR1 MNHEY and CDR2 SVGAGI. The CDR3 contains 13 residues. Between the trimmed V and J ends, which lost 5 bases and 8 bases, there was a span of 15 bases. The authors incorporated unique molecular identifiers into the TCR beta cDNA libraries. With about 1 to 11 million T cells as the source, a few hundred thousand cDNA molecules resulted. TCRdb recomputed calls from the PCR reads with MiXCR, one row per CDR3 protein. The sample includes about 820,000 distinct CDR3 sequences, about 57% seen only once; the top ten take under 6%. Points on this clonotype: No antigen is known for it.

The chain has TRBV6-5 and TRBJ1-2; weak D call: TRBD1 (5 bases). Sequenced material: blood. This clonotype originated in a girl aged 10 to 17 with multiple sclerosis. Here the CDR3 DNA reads TGTGCCAGCAGTCAGCCGGGACCTCCGGGCTACACCTTC. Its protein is CASSQPGPPGYTF.